A selection of T cell receptor beta chains follows, all from one sample in a study of T cells in Graves' hyperthyroidism and ophthalmopathy. One entry per CDR3 protein results from TCRdb running MiXCR on the multiplex PCR reads. This table has around 34,000 distinct CDR3 sequences, around 52% appearing once. The sequenced sample consisted of blood. These receptors originate from a middle-aged woman with Graves' ophthalmopathy. Each CDR3 is given with its conserved first and last residue. The D gene is left open where the match is weak. The listing skips clone size in some rows; elsewhere it reads once, few, many or a size class.

CDR3 protein,CDR3 DNA,J gene,clone size,V gene,D gene
CASSQDRGQAYEQYF,TGCGCCAGCAGCCAAGATCGTGGACAGGCCTACGAGCAGTACTTC,TRBJ2-7,many,TRBV4-1,TRBD1
CSARGWREGRF,TGCAGTGCTAGAGGGTGGCGGGAGGGCCGGTTC,TRBJ2-5,-,TRBV20-1,TRBD2
CASSLGGGLAGDTQYF,TGTGCCAGCAGCTTGGGCGGGGGACTAGCGGGGGATACGCAGTATTTT,TRBJ2-3,many,TRBV5-4,TRBD2
CAISDSQGSYEQYF,TGTGCCATCAGTGATAGCCAGGGGAGCTACGAGCAGTACTTC,TRBJ2-7,-,TRBV10-3,-
CSAGLEGSTIYF,TGCAGTGCCGGATTAGAGGGGAGCACCATATATTTT,TRBJ1-3,once,TRBV20-1,-
CASSLFSGTGAFF,TGTGCCAGCAGCTTGTTCTCGGGGACGGGAGCTTTCTTT,TRBJ1-1,once,TRBV7-9,-
CASSSRTGRGEQYF,TGCGCCAGCAGCTCCAGGACAGGGAGAGGCGAGCAGTACTTC,TRBJ2-7,-,TRBV5-1,TRBD1
CASSSITSGSYNEQFF,TGTGCCAGCAGCTCGATAACTAGCGGGAGCTACAATGAGCAGTTCTTC,TRBJ2-1,many,TRBV14,TRBD2
CASSDRGSSYNSPLHF,TGTGCCAGCAGTGACAGAGGGAGCTCCTATAATTCACCCCTCCACTTT,TRBJ1-6,medium-sized,TRBV2,-
CASGSSGTSGSNEQFF,TGTGCTAGTGGTTCGTCGGGGACTAGCGGGAGCAATGAGCAGTTCTTC,TRBJ2-1,many,TRBV12-5,TRBD2
CASSISRGGGYEQYF,TGTGCCAGTAGTATAAGTCGAGGGGGTGGGTACGAGCAGTACTTC,TRBJ2-7,-,TRBV19,-
CASSSTGGRETQYF,TGTGCCAGCAGTTCAACAGGGGGCAGGGAGACCCAGTACTTC,TRBJ2-5,many,TRBV12-3/TRBV12-4,TRBD1
CASSIRDF,TGTGCCAGTAGTATCAGGGACTTT,TRBJ1-4,-,TRBV19,-
CATSRALGGEETQYF,TGTGCCACCAGCAGGGCCCTCGGCGGGGAAGAGACCCAGTACTTC,TRBJ2-5,-,TRBV15,-
CASPPQAF,TGTGCCAGCCCCCCCCAAGCATTT,TRBJ2-3,once,TRBV12-3/TRBV12-4,-
CASSRGTGQETQYF,TGTGCCAGTAGTAGGGGGACAGGGCAAGAGACCCAGTACTTC,TRBJ2-5,-,TRBV19,TRBD1
CASSATGGADYEQYF,TGTGCCAGCAGCGCGACCGGGGGGGCCGATTACGAGCAGTACTTC,TRBJ2-7,many,TRBV5-6,TRBD2
CAWSRGGTSYEQHF,TGTGCCTGGAGTCGGGGCGGGACCTCCTACGAGCAGCACTTC,TRBJ2-7,-,TRBV7-9,-
CACSIDARPERANEKLFF,TGTGCCTGTAGTATAGATGCGCGACCCGAGAGGGCTAATGAAAAACTGTTTTTC,TRBJ1-4,-,TRBV19,-
CAISESGAGYTF,TGTGCCATCAGTGAGTCAGGGGCTGGCTACACCTTC,TRBJ1-2,-,TRBV10-3,-
CASSLNSAYEQYF,TGTGCCAGCAGTCTTAATAGCGCCTACGAGCAGTACTTC,TRBJ2-7,many,TRBV12-3/TRBV12-4,-
CASSVGADYNEQFF,TGTGCCAGCAGCGTAGGGGCGGACTACAATGAGCAGTTCTTC,TRBJ2-1,many,TRBV5-6,-
CASTDREAGELFF,TGTGCCAGCACGGACAGGGAGGCCGGGGAGCTGTTTTTT,TRBJ2-2,many,TRBV6-8,TRBD1
CASSLSRERYNWYNEQFF,TGTGCCAGCAGCCTCTCTCGGGAGAGGTATAACTGGTACAATGAGCAGTTCTTC,TRBJ2-1,many,TRBV5-6,-
CASSFRQGAHQPQHF,TGTGCCAGCAGTTTTCGGCAGGGGGCGCATCAGCCCCAGCATTTT,TRBJ1-5,many,TRBV12-3/TRBV12-4,TRBD1
CASSSMGSQGDGYVF,TGTGCCAGCAGCTCCATGGGCAGCCAAGGGGATGGCTACGTCTTC,TRBJ1-2,-,TRBV7-3,-
CASRLAGTISYEQYF,TGTGCCAGCCGACTAGCGGGAACCATATCCTACGAGCAGTACTTC,TRBJ2-7,many,TRBV6-5,TRBD2
CSARDWEGYEQYF,TGCAGTGCTAGAGATTGGGAAGGCTACGAGCAGTACTTC,TRBJ2-7,medium-sized,TRBV20-1,-
CASSLSRRGGAFRSPLHF,TGTGCCAGCAGCTTATCCCGGCGGGGCGGGGCTTTCCGATCACCCCTCCACTTT,TRBJ1-6,many,TRBV11-2,-
CASSLVLAGAGDNVLTF,TGTGCCAGCAGCTTAGTCCTAGCGGGAGCCGGGGACAACGTCCTGACTTTC,TRBJ2-6,-,TRBV7-6,TRBD2
CATSDLGVAASGGATDTQYF,TGTGCCACCAGTGATTTAGGAGTTGCGGCTAGCGGGGGGGCGACAGATACGCAGTATTTT,TRBJ2-3,-,TRBV24-1,TRBD2
CASSLVGGAGNAQFF,TGTGCCAGCAGCTTGGTGGGTGGAGCCGGCAATGCGCAGTTCTTC,TRBJ2-1,-,TRBV7-3,-
CASSLEGQGLFYGYTF,TGTGCCAGCAGCTTGGAGGGACAGGGCCTTTTCTATGGCTACACCTTC,TRBJ1-2,many,TRBV5-6,TRBD1
CASSIDINQPQHF,TGTGCCAGTAGTATCGACATCAATCAGCCCCAGCATTTT,TRBJ1-5,medium-sized,TRBV19,-
CAISGTGSTDTQYF,TGTGCCATCAGTGGGACGGGTAGCACAGATACGCAGTATTTT,TRBJ2-3,-,TRBV10-3,-
CASSLLGGGKGQPQHF,TGTGCCAGCAGTCTCCTGGGAGGGGGCAAAGGACAGCCCCAGCATTTT,TRBJ1-5,many,TRBV27,TRBD1
CASSMDRDRGVGNSPLHF,TGTGCCAGTAGTATGGACAGGGACAGGGGTGTGGGGAATTCACCCCTCCACTTT,TRBJ1-6,many,TRBV19,TRBD1
CASTGHTGGLFF,TGTGCCAGCACCGGACACACCGGGGGGCTGTTTTTT,TRBJ2-2,-,TRBV7-4,-
CASSLEGQSPYGYTF,TGTGCCAGCTCACTGGAAGGACAGAGCCCTTATGGCTACACCTTC,TRBJ1-2,-,TRBV2,-
CASSLLAANTGELFF,TGTGCCAGCAGTCTCCTAGCGGCGAACACCGGGGAGCTGTTTTTT,TRBJ2-2,many,TRBV11-3,TRBD2
CASSELGIHYEQYF,TGTGCCAGCAGTGAACTGGGAATACACTACGAGCAGTACTTC,TRBJ2-7,medium-sized,TRBV2,-
CSVTPFDTEAFF,TGCAGCGTGACTCCATTCGACACTGAAGCTTTCTTT,TRBJ1-1,many,TRBV29-1,-
CASSLEGENEKLFF,TGTGCCAGCAGCTTAGAGGGGGAGAATGAAAAACTGTTTTTT,TRBJ1-4,-,TRBV13,-
CASSLVGGTDTQYF,TGTGCCAGCAGCTTAGTGGGGGGGACAGATACGCAGTATTTT,TRBJ2-3,few,TRBV7-2,TRBD2
CASSPGNISPLHF,TGCGCCAGCAGCCCAGGGAACATCTCACCCCTCCACTTT,TRBJ1-6,-,TRBV5-1,-
CASGEYEQYF,TGTGCCAGCGGAGAGTACGAGCAGTACTTC,TRBJ2-7,-,TRBV3-1,-